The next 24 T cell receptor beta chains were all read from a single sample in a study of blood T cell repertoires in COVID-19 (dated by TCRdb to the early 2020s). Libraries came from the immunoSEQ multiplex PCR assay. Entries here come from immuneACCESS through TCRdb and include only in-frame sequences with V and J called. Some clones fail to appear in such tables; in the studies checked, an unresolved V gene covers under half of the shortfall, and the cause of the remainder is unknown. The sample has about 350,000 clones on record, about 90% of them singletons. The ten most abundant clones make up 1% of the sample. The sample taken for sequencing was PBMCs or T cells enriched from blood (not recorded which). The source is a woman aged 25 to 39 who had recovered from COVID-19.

The CDR3 is CAWSVSRTLLEQYF. The CDR3 DNA reads TGTGCCTGGAGTGTAAGTAGGACTCTGTTGGAGCAGTACTTC. The chain uses TRBV30 and TRBJ2-7, with D perhaps matching TRBD2 (5 bases). The V end was cut by 0 bases, the J end by 7 bases, with 16 bases between. The CDR3 covers 14 residues. Per germline, CDR1 GTSNPN and CDR2 SVGIG (reference sequence).

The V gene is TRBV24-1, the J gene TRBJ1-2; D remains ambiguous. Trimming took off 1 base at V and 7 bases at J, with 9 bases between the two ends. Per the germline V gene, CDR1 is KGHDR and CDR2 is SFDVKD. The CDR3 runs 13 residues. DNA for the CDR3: TGTGCCACCAGTGATTTCCGAGGAGGTGGCTACACCTTC. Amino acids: CATSDFRGGGYTF.

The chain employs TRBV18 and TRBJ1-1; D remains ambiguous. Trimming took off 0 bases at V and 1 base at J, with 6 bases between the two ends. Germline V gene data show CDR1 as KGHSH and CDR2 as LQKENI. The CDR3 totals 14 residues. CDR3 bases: TGTGCCAGCTCACCACCGACATCGAACACTGAAGCTTTCTTT. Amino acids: CASSPPTSNTEAFF.

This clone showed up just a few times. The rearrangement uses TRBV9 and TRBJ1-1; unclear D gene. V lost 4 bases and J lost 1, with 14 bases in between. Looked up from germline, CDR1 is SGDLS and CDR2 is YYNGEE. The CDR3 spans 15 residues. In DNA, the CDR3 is TGTGCCAGCAGCCCCCCTGGATGGAGGAACACTGAAGCTTTCTTT. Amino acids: CASSPPGWRNTEAFF.

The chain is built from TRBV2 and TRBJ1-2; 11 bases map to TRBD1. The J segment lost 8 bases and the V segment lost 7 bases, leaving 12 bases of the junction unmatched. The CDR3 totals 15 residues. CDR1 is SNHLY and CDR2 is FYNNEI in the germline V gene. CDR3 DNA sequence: TGTGCCAGCACACGCGCGGGACAGGGGGGTGGAGGCTACACCTTC. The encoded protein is CASTRAGQGGGGYTF.

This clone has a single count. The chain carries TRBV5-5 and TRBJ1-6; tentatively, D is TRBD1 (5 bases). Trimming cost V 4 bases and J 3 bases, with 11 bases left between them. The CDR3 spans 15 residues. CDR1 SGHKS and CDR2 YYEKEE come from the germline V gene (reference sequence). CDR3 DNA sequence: TGTGCCAGCAGCCTTACAGGAGACTATAATTCACCCCTCCACTTT. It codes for CASSLTGDYNSPLHF.

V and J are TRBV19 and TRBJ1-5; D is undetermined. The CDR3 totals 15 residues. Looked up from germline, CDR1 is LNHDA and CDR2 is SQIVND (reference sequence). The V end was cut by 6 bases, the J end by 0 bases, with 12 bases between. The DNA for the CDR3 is TGTGCCAGTAGGCAGACGGGAAATAGCAATCAGCCCCAGCATTTT. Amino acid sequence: CASRQTGNSNQPQHF.

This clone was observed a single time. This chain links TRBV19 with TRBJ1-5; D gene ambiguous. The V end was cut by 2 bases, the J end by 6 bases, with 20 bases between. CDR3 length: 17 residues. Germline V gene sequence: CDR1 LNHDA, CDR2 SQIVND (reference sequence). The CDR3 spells CASSIRWADLTLQPQHF. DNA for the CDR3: TGTGCCAGTAGTATAAGGTGGGCGGACTTGACCCTTCAGCCCCAGCATTTT.

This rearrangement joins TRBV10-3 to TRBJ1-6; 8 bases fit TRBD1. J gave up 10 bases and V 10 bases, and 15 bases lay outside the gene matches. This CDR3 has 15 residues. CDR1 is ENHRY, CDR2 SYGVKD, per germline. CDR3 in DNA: TGTGCCACCCAAGGTGTGGCAGGGGGCGGGTCACCCCTCCACTTT. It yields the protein CATQGVAGGGSPLHF.

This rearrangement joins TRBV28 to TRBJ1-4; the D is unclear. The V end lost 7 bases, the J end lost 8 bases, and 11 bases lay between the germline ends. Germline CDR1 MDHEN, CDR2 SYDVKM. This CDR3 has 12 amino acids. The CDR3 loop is CASTYPGEKLFF. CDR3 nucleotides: TGTGCCAGCACCTATCCGGGGGAAAAACTGTTTTTT.

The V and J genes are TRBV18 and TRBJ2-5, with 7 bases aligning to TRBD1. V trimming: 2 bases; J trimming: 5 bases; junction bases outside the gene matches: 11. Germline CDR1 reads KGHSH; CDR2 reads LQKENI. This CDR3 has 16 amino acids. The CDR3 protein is CASSPLKDRVKETQYF. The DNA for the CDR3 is TGTGCCAGCTCACCATTGAAAGACAGGGTAAAGGAGACCCAGTACTTC.

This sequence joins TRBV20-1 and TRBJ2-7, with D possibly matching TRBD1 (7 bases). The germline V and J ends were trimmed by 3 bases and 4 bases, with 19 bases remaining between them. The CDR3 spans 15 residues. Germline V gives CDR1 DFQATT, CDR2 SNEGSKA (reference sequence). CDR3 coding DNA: TGCAGTGCTAGTTCCTCGGGGGACAGCCTATACGAGCAGTACTTC. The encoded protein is CSASSSGDSLYEQYF.

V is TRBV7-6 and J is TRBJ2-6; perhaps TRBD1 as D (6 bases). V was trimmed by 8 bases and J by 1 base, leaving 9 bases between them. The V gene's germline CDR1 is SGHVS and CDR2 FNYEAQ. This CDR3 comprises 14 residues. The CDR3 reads CASDGTSGANVLTF. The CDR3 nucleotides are TGTGCCAGCGATGGGACATCTGGGGCCAACGTCCTGACTTTC.

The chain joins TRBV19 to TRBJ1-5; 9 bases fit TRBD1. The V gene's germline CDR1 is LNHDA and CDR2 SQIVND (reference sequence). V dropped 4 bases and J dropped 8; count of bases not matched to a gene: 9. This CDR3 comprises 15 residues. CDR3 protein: CASSTSTGGLEPQHF. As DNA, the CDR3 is TGTGCCAGTAGTACTTCCACAGGGGGCCTGGAGCCCCAGCATTTT.

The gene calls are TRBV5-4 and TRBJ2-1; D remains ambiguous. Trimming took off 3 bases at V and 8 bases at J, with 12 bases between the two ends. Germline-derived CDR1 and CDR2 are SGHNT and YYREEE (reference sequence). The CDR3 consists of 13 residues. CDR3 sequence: CASSSNRQDEQFF. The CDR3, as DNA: TGTGCCAGCAGCTCAAACAGACAAGATGAGCAGTTCTTC.

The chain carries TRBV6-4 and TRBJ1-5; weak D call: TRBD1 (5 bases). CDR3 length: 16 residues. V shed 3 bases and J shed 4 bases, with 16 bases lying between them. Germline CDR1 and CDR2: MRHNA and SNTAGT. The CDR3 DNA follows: TGTGCCAGCAGTGAGGTGGGACGGGAGGGAAATCAGCCCCAGCATTTT. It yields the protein CASSEVGREGNQPQHF.

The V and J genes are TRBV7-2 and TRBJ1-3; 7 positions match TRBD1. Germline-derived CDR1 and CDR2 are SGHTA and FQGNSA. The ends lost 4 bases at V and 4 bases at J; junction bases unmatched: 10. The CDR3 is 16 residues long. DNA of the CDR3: TGTGCCAGCAGCTCACAGGGGAGCGGAAGAGGAAACACCATATATTTT. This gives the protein CASSSQGSGRGNTIYF.

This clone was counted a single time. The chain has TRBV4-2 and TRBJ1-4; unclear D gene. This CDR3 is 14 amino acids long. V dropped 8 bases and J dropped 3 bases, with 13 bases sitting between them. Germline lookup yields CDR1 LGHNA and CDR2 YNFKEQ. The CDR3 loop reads CASGDSSANEKLFF. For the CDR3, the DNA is TGTGCCAGCGGAGATTCGTCGGCTAATGAAAAACTGTTTTTT.

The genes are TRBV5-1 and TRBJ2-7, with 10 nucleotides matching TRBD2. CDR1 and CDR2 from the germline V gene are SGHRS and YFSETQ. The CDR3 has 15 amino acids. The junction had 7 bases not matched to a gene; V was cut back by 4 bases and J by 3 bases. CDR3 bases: TGCGCCAGCAGCATAACTAGCGGGGCTTACTACGAGCAGTACTTC. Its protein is CASSITSGAYYEQYF. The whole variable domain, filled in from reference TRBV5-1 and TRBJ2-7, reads KAGVTQTPRYLIKTRGQQVTLSCSPISGHRSVSWYQQTPGQGLQFLFEYFSETQRNKGNFPGRFSGRQFSNSRSEMNVSTLELGDSALYLCASSITSGAYYEQYFGPGTRLTVT.

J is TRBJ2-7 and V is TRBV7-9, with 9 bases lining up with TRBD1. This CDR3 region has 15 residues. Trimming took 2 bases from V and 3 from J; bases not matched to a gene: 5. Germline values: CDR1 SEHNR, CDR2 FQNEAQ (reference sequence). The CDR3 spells CASSLILDRGYEQYF. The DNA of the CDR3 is TGTGCCAGCAGCTTAATATTGGACAGGGGCTACGAGCAGTACTTC.

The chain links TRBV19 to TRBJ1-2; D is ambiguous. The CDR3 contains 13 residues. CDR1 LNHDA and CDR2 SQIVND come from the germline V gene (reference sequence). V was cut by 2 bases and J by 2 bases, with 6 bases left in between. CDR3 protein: CASSIQVNYGYTF. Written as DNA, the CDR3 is TGTGCCAGTAGTATACAGGTCAACTATGGCTACACCTTC. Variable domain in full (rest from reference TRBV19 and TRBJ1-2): DGGITQSPKYLFRKEGQNVTLSCEQNLNHDAMYWYRQDPGQGLRLIYYSQIVNDFQKGDIAEGYSVSREKKESFPLTVTSAQKNPTAFYLCASSIQVNYGYTFGSGTRLTVV.

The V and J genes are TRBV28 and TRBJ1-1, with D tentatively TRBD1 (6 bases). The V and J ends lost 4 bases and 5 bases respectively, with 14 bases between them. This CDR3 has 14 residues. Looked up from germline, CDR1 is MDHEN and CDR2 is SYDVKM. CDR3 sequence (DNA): TGTGCCAGCAGTTCCCCCGGGACAACAACTGAAGCTTTCTTT. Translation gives CASSSPGTTTEAFF.

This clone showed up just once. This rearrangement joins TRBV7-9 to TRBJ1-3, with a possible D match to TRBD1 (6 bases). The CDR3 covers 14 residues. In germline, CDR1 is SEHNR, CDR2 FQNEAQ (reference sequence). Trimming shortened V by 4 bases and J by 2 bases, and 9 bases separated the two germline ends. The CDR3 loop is CASSSRTAGNTIYF. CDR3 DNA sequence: TGTGCCAGCAGCTCCCGGACAGCTGGAAACACCATATATTTT.

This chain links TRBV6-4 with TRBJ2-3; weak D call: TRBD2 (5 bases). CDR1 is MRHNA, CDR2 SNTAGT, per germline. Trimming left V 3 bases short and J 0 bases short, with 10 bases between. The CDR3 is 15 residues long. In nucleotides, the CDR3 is TGTGCCAGCAGTGAGAGGGTAACTAGCACAGATACGCAGTATTTT. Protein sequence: CASSERVTSTDTQYF.